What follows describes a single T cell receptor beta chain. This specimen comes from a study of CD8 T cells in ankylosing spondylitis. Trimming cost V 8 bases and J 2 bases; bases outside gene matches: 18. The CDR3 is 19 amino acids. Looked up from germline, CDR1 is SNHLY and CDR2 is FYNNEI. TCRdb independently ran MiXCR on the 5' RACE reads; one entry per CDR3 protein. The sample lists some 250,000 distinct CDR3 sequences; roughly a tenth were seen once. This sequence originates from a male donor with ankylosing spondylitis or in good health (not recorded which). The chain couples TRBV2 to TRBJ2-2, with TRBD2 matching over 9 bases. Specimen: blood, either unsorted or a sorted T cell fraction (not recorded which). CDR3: CASCPRRVSGGPNTGELFF. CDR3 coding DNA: TGTGCCAGCTGTCCTCGCCGGGTTAGCGGGGGCCCTAACACCGGGGAGCTGTTTTTT.